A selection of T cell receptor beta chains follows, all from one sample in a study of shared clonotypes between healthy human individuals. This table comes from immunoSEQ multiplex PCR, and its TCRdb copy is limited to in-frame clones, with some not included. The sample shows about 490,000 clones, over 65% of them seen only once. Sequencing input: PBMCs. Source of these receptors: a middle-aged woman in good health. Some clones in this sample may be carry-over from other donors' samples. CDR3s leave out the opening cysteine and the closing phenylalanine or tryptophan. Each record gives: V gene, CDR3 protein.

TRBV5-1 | ASSVSPGRNSYEQY
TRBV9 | ASSVAGTGDYGYT
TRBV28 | ASGRDWNQPQH
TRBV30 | AWSQRTGGFVETQY
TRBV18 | ASKKTGGLEKLF
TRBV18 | ASSPGRGTDTQY
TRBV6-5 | ASSYGAENTEAF
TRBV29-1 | SVEDKPGTSGRIPYEQY
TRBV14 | ASSQDLPRASGNTIY
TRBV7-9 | ASRGALAGVNEQY
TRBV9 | ASSTRTLPLYEQY
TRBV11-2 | ASIRAGLASDNEQF
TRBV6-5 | ASSGTGKGTGELF
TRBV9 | ASSSGTNYGYT
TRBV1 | TSSQGTTDTQY
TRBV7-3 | ASSSSGASGPNEQF
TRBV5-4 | ASSVGGNGYT
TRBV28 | ASSQDSYEQY
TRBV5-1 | ASSLDRVALDEQF
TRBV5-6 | ASSYPGLRDGNEQF
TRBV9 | ASSPWGGTSGRTVHEQF
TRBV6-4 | ASSEDGSTDTQY
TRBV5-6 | ASSGPGGTEAF
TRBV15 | ATSKSTGLAGSTDTQY
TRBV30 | AWVDGTPSYNEQF
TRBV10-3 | AIRQGLETEAF
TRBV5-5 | ASSIGAGQVRNTIY
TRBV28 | ASSLAGGLDTGELF
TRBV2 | ASSEAGRRTDTQY
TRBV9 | ASSETTGGQPQH
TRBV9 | ASSPNIPGQSYNEQF
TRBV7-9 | ASSNRDQGVTEAF
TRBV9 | ASSVSSGGGNYGYT
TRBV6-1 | ASIKGAKGNTIY
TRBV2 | ASTIQAGGWADTQY
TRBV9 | ASSATYNEQF
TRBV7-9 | ASSPLKGGHYEQY
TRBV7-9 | ASSSPGTSGQETQY
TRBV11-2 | ASSTRTSGSDEQY
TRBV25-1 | ASSARSTDTQY
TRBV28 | ASTSRAVTEAF
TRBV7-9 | ASLAGGGRDTQY
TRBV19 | ASTTAGYTGELF
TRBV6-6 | ASIKSLDRDTGELF
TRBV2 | ASNLSSQKQF